This record looks at one TCR beta chain sequence and its context. The CDR3 length is 13 residues. The germline V gene has CDR1 SGHRS and CDR2 YFSETQ. V lost 3 bases and J lost 4; bases outside the gene matches: 1. This record comes from a study of blood T cell repertoires in COVID-19. Study at large: Sites across the United States, Italy and Spain contributed samples from acute and convalescent COVID-19.

Clones were sequenced by immunoSEQ multiplex PCR, and TCRdb holds only the in-frame ones, with some missing. The sample shows more than 250,000 clones, around nine tenths of them seen only once. Each participant's cohort was designated according to participant-reported clinical history. For recovered donors of Cohort 3, there were two negative PCRs, clearance, or symptom resolution. This clonotype originated in a woman between 25 and 40 years old who had recovered from COVID-19. The material sequenced was PBMCs or T cells enriched from blood (not recorded which). V usage is TRBV5-1 and J usage is TRBJ2-3; 8 bases are shared with TRBD2. This CDR3 reads CASSSTSADTQYF. CDR3 sequence (DNA): TGCGCCAGCAGCTCGACTAGCGCAGATACGCAGTATTTT.